These T cell receptor beta chains were read from a single sample in a study of T cell changes during pregnancy in multiple sclerosis. The assay was immunoSEQ multiplex PCR, and TCRdb's table has in-frame clones only and misses some. The sample carries about 94,000 clones, approximately 93% recorded once. The input for sequencing was peripheral blood, taken after pregnancy. The source of these receptors is a female donor with multiple sclerosis, enrolled in a pregnancy study. Each CDR3 is given with its conserved first and last residue. D genes are given only for firm matches.

TRBJ2-3 | - | TRBV5-1 | 14 | TGCGCCAGCAGGGGGGGACTCCGGGGGGATACGCAGTATTTT | CASRGGLRGDTQYF
TRBJ1-2 | TRBD1 | TRBV30 | 13 | TGTGCCTGGGCGGGACAGGCTAACTATGGCTACACCTTC | CAWAGQANYGYTF
TRBJ2-2 | - | TRBV5-5 | 15 | TGTGCCAGCCGCCCGCCATCAGGGGATCCCGGGGAGCTGTTTTTT | CASRPPSGDPGELFF
TRBJ2-1 | TRBD2 | TRBV19 | 17 | TGTGCCAGTAGTATCCTAAGCGGGAGTCTATCCTACAATGAGCAGTTCTTC | CASSILSGSLSYNEQFF
TRBJ2-1 | - | TRBV9 | 13 | TGTGCCAGCAGCGGGGGACTCCCAAATGAGCAGTTCTTC | CASSGGLPNEQFF
TRBJ2-2 | - | TRBV28 | 14 | TGTGCCAGCAGTCGACTAGTAAGCACCGGGGAGCTGTTTTTT | CASSRLVSTGELFF
TRBJ2-5 | - | TRBV5-1 | 15 | TGCGCCAGCAGCTTGGAGGCAGGGCCGCTTGAGACCCAGTACTTC | CASSLEAGPLETQYF
TRBJ2-5 | - | TRBV5-1 | 13 | TGCGCCAGCAGCTCCTTAGTTGAAGAGACCCAGTACTTC | CASSSLVEETQYF
TRBJ1-1 | TRBD1 | TRBV6-6 | 13 | TGTGCCAGCAGCCTCGACAGGGCCACTGAAGCTTTCTTT | CASSLDRATEAFF
TRBJ1-3 | - | TRBV9 | 14 | TGTGCCAGCAGCGGAAATACAGGGGGAAACACCATATATTTT | CASSGNTGGNTIYF
TRBJ2-1 | - | TRBV4-3 | 17 | TGCGCCAGCAGCCAAGAGCGAGGCGACTACTGGGTCAATGAGCAGTTCTTC | CASSQERGDYWVNEQFF
TRBJ2-1 | TRBD2 | TRBV28 | 15 | TGTGCCAGCAGTTCCTTAGGGACTAGCGGGAGTAAGGAGTTCTTC | CASSSLGTSGSKEFF
TRBJ2-3 | TRBD1 | TRBV11-2 | 16 | TGTGCCAGCAGCTTAGAGACAGGGATCTACACAGATACGCAGTATTTT | CASSLETGIYTDTQYF
TRBJ2-5 | - | TRBV7-9 | 14 | TGTGCCAGCAGCTTAGAATTAGCCAAAGAGACCCAGTACTTC | CASSLELAKETQYF
TRBJ1-1 | TRBD1 | TRBV9 | 17 | TGTGCCAGCAGAGCCGGGACAGGGGCCTTGTTGGGCACTGAAGCTTTCTTT | CASRAGTGALLGTEAFF
TRBJ2-5 | TRBD1 | TRBV27 | 14 | TGTGCCAGCAGTGGACAGGGGAACCAAGAGACCCAGTACTTC | CASSGQGNQETQYF
TRBJ2-3 | TRBD2 | TRBV6-1 | 16 | TGTGCCAGCAGTGTACTAGCGGGAGTTGACACAGATACGCAGTATTTT | CASSVLAGVDTDTQYF
TRBJ2-2 | - | TRBV27 | 17 | TGTGCCAGCAGTTTATCGCCGGCAGGGGCTAACACCGGGGAGCTGTTTTTT | CASSLSPAGANTGELFF